This T cell receptor beta chain was documented in a study of cytomegalovirus exposure and HLA in healthy donors. A word on this clone: The antigen remains undetermined.

Study findings and constraints: TCR beta chains numbering more than 150 were designated cytomegalovirus-associated.

Sequencing used immunoSEQ multiplex PCR; TCRdb keeps in-frame clones, though not all of them. The profile covers around 86,000 clones, with 85% to 95% appearing a single time and around 1.1% taken by the ten largest. The receptor was derived from a woman aged 25 to 39 in good health and CMV-seropositive. Sequenced material: PBMCs.

The CDR3 region is CAWRKTNTEAFF. In nucleotides, the CDR3 is TGTGCCTGGAGAAAGACTAACACTGAAGCTTTCTTT. The rearrangement links TRBV30 to TRBJ1-1; D gene ambiguous. CDR1 is GTSNPN and CDR2 is SVGIG in the germline V gene (reference sequence). Trimming pared 3 bases from V and 2 bases from J, leaving 7 bases between. The CDR3 has 12 residues.